This passage covers 25 T cell receptor beta chains from one sample sequenced in a study of cytomegalovirus exposure and HLA in healthy donors. The PCR employed 60 Vbeta primers together with 13 Jbeta primers. The table came from immunoSEQ multiplex PCR; TCRdb's copy has only in-frame clones and leaves some out. The data show roughly 58,000 clones, roughly 80% seen once. Sequenced: PBMCs. These receptors all stem from a woman aged 35 to 49 in good health and CMV-seronegative.

The gene calls are TRBV2 and TRBJ1-5; 7 nucleotides agree with TRBD1. Germline assignment: CDR1 SNHLY and CDR2 FYNNEI. With V trimmed by 6 bases and J by 4 bases, 6 bases remained unmatched. This CDR3 region has 14 residues. In DNA, the CDR3 is TGTGCCAGCAGCGCGACAGGGTTGAATCAGCCCCAGCATTTT. This sequence encodes CASSATGLNQPQHF.

The V call is TRBV27, the J call TRBJ2-1; 9 positions agree with TRBD1. The CDR3 covers 16 residues. Germline trimming cut 4 bases from V and 4 bases from J; bases unmatched to any gene: 8. Germline V gives CDR1 MNHEY, CDR2 SMNVEV (reference sequence). Here the CDR3 reads CASSSDRTGVYNEQFF. The DNA for the CDR3 is TGTGCCAGCAGTTCAGACCGGACAGGGGTTTACAATGAGCAGTTCTTC.

The rearrangement uses TRBV19 and TRBJ1-1; 9 nucleotides line up with TRBD1. The CDR3 runs to 16 residues. Unmatched junction bases numbered 8, after V lost 6 bases and J lost 0 bases. Germline-derived CDR1 and CDR2 are LNHDA and SQIVND (reference sequence). CDR3 nucleotides: TGTGCCAGTAGCACAACAGGGGGCCTTATGAACACTGAAGCTTTCTTT. It encodes CASSTTGGLMNTEAFF.

The genes are TRBV29-1 and TRBJ2-2; 10 positions agree with TRBD1. The V gene end was trimmed by 6 bases and the J gene end by 5 bases; junction bases not matched to a gene: 9. This CDR3 region has 15 residues. From germline, CDR1 is SQVTM and CDR2 ANQGSEA. The CDR3 region is CSVGQGLSRTGELFF. In DNA form, the CDR3 reads TGCAGCGTGGGACAGGGGCTGAGTCGAACCGGGGAGCTGTTTTTT.

The gene calls are TRBV19 and TRBJ1-1; TRBD1 matches 8 bases. This CDR3 has 15 residues. Unmatched junction bases numbered 6, after V lost 0 bases and J lost 6 bases. Per the germline V gene, CDR1 is LNHDA and CDR2 is SQIVND (reference sequence). CDR3 in DNA: TGTGCCAGTAGTATAGACGGACAGGGATCAGCTGAAGCTTTCTTT. Residues: CASSIDGQGSAEAFF.

V gene TRBV25-1 combines with J gene TRBJ2-7, with a weak D call TRBD2 (5 bases). This CDR3 is built from 14 residues. The V end lost 2 bases, the J end lost 0 bases, and 8 bases lay between the germline ends. CDR1 and CDR2 from the germline V gene are MGHDK and SYGVNS. CDR3 sequence (DNA): TGTGCCAGCAGTGAAAAAGGGAGCTCCTACGAGCAGTACTTC. Its protein is CASSEKGSSYEQYF.

This clone has only a few counts. This chain uses TRBV30 with TRBJ1-5; 9 nucleotides agree with TRBD1. This CDR3 is built from 13 residues. The junction had 1 base not matched to a gene; V was cut back by 1 base and J by 6 bases. Germline V CDR1 and CDR2: GTSNPN, SVGIG (reference sequence). Here the CDR3 reads CAWSGTGAQPQHF. In DNA form, the CDR3 reads TGTGCCTGGAGTGGGACAGGGGCTCAGCCCCAGCATTTT.

The chain links TRBV27 to TRBJ2-5, with D perhaps matching TRBD2 (5 bases). The J call may be in error: the DNA end matches TRBJ2-7 better. The CDR3 totals 14 residues. The germline gives CDR1 MNHEY, CDR2 SMNVEV (reference sequence). In DNA form, the CDR3 reads TGTGCCAGCTGCCCTTCTGGACTTTCCTACGAGCAGTACTTC. Encoded protein: CASCPSGLSYEQYF.

The chain links TRBV23-1 to TRBJ2-3; 16 bases are a match to TRBD2. TRBV23-1 is treated as an ORF (open reading frame) with a function not yet certain. There are 18 residues in the CDR3. V shed 2 bases and J 1 base; nucleotides not matched to a gene: 3. The chain's CDR3 is CASSQGTSGRARTDTQYF. In nucleotides, the CDR3 is TGCGCCAGCAGTCAAGGGACTAGCGGGAGGGCCCGCACAGATACGCAGTATTTT.

The chain recombines TRBV4-1 with TRBJ2-1, with D perhaps matching TRBD2 (5 bases). The CDR3 totals 17 residues. Germline values: CDR1 MGHRA, CDR2 YSYEKL. V was shortened by 3 bases and J by 2 bases, with 17 bases between the two germline ends. The CDR3: CASSHGEELFTYNEQFF. For the CDR3, the DNA is TGCGCCAGCAGCCACGGGGAAGAATTGTTCACCTACAATGAGCAGTTCTTC.

The V gene is TRBV27, the J gene TRBJ2-1; 8 nucleotides align to TRBD2. V lost 6 bases and J lost 7; bases outside the gene matches: 11. The CDR3 runs to 15 residues. CDR1 is MNHEY, CDR2 SMNVEV, per germline (reference sequence). The CDR3: CASRHAGGLGNEQFF. The CDR3 DNA reads TGTGCCAGCAGACACGCGGGGGGTTTGGGGAATGAGCAGTTCTTC.

The rearrangement joins TRBV29-1 to TRBJ1-2; 7 positions match TRBD1. There are 12 residues in the CDR3. V shed 7 bases and J 4 bases; nucleotides not matched to a gene: 6. Germline loops: CDR1 SQVTM, CDR2 ANQGSEA. The CDR3: CSAGQEIYGYTF. For the CDR3, the DNA is TGCAGCGCTGGACAGGAAATCTATGGCTACACCTTC.

The V and J genes are TRBV4-1 and TRBJ2-3; D is undetermined. Trimming stripped 2 bases from V and 2 bases from J, with 8 bases between. Germline CDR1 reads MGHRA; CDR2 reads YSYEKL. The CDR3 spans 14 residues. For the CDR3, the DNA is TGCGCCAGCAGCCAACCGGGTCCCACAGATACGCAGTATTTT. Residues: CASSQPGPTDTQYF.

On this clone: Other nucleotide sequences from this sample produce the same CDR3. The chain joins TRBV5-1 to TRBJ2-1; TRBD1 matches at 8 bases. Germline V gene lookup returns CDR1 SGHRS and CDR2 YFSETQ. Trimming took 0 bases from V and 5 from J; bases not matched to a gene: 1. The CDR3 is 14 residues long. The CDR3 bases are TGCGCCAGCAGCTTGGACAGGGGGAACAATGAGCAGTTCTTC. This codes for CASSLDRGNNEQFF.

The gene calls are TRBV2 and TRBJ2-3, with 8 positions matching TRBD2. Looked up from germline, CDR1 is SNHLY and CDR2 is FYNNEI. The J segment lost 3 bases and the V segment lost 6 bases, leaving 8 bases of the junction unmatched. The CDR3 extends over 15 amino acids. CDR3 coding DNA: TGTGCCAGCAGGGATACGGGACTAGGTACAGATACGCAGTATTTT. As protein: CASRDTGLGTDTQYF.

J is TRBJ2-7 and V is TRBV19; 7 positions match TRBD2. V lost 3 bases, J lost 2 bases, and 7 bases stayed unmatched. Germline CDR1 reads LNHDA; CDR2 reads SQIVND (reference sequence). This CDR3 comprises 15 residues. CDR3 nucleotide sequence: TGTGCCAGTAGTATGGGCGGAGGGAGGGCCTACGAGCAGTACTTC. This sequence encodes CASSMGGGRAYEQYF.

The chain couples TRBV11-2 to TRBJ1-3, with 7 nucleotides matching TRBD1. Germline V gives CDR1 SGHAT, CDR2 FQNNGV. The CDR3 spans 17 residues. Trimming took 6 bases from V and 1 from J; bases not matched to a gene: 12. Here the CDR3 DNA reads TGTGCCAGCAGGACGCTTCGTGGCAGGGGGTCTGGAAACACCATATATTTT. Amino acid sequence: CASRTLRGRGSGNTIYF.

There are a few counts of this clone. This chain connects TRBV7-6 to TRBJ2-3, with 8 bases fitting TRBD2. The germline V gene has CDR1 SGHVS and CDR2 FNYEAQ. The CDR3 covers 16 residues. The V and J ends lost 2 bases and 1 base, in that order; junction bases with no gene match: 5. This CDR3 reads CASSLFLRGGTDTQYF. The DNA of the CDR3 is TGTGCCAGCAGCTTATTTTTGCGGGGGGGCACAGATACGCAGTATTTT.

V gene TRBV4-3 combines with J gene TRBJ2-7, with 7 bases lining up with TRBD2. The CDR3 spans 16 residues. Germline CDR1 is LGHNA and CDR2 is YSLEER. With V trimmed by 0 bases and J by 6 bases, 11 bases remained unmatched. The CDR3: CASSQDFEGGPAEQYF. DNA of the CDR3: TGCGCCAGCAGCCAAGATTTCGAGGGAGGGCCCGCCGAGCAGTACTTC.

The gene calls are TRBV7-3 and TRBJ2-1; D is unclear. Trimming cost V 5 bases and J 1 base, with 9 bases left between them. This CDR3 contains 14 residues. Germline assignment: CDR1 SGHTA and CDR2 FQGTGA. This CDR3 is CASSPSLSYNEQFF. In DNA form, the CDR3 reads TGTGCCAGCAGCCCTAGTTTATCCTACAATGAGCAGTTCTTC.

The V gene is TRBV28, the J gene TRBJ1-2; D is unresolved. CDR1 is MDHEN, CDR2 SYDVKM, per germline. The CDR3 has 16 residues. V was shortened by 3 bases and J by 4 bases, with 18 bases between the two germline ends. CDR3 sequence reads: CASSFAQSERVYGYTF. DNA of the CDR3: TGTGCCAGCAGTTTCGCGCAGAGCGAGAGGGTCTATGGCTACACCTTC.

V gene TRBV9 combines with J gene TRBJ2-1; the D gene is possibly TRBD1 (5 bases). Per the germline V gene, CDR1 is SGDLS and CDR2 is YYNGEE. The CDR3 contains 13 residues. The ends were cut back, 4 bases at V and 5 bases at J, with 10 bases in the middle. CDR3: CASSSMDNNEQFF. The CDR3 DNA reads TGTGCCAGCAGCTCCATGGACAACAATGAGCAGTTCTTC.

J is TRBJ2-7 and V is TRBV5-1; 9 positions agree with TRBD2. After removal of 4 bases from V and 0 bases from J, the junction contained 5 bases not matched to a gene. Germline lookup yields CDR1 SGHRS and CDR2 YFSETQ. The CDR3 has 15 residues. CDR3 amino acids: CASSLSTSGSYEQYF. CDR3 sequence (DNA): TGCGCCAGCAGCCTGTCGACTAGCGGCTCCTACGAGCAGTACTTC. Full variable domain (missing parts from reference TRBV5-1 and TRBJ2-7): KAGVTQTPRYLIKTRGQQVTLSCSPISGHRSVSWYQQTPGQGLQFLFEYFSETQRNKGNFPGRFSGRQFSNSRSEMNVSTLELGDSALYLCASSLSTSGSYEQYFGPGTRLTVT.

This chain joins TRBV28 and TRBJ2-1, with 11 bases fitting TRBD2. There are 15 residues in the CDR3. After removal of 7 bases from V and 7 bases from J, the junction contained 9 bases not matched to a gene. CDR1 MDHEN and CDR2 SYDVKM come from the germline V gene. The CDR3 reads CASTSLAGGSNEQFF. The DNA for the CDR3 is TGTGCCAGCACCTCTCTAGCGGGAGGTTCGAATGAGCAGTTCTTC. Using reference TRBV28 and TRBJ2-1 for the parts outside the CDR3, the full variable domain is DVKVTQSSRYLVKRTGEKVFLECVQDMDHENMFWYRQDPGLGLRLIYFSYDVKMKEKGDIPEGYSVSREKKERFSLILESASTNQTSMYLCASTSLAGGSNEQFFGPGTRLTVL.

This rearrangement joins TRBV28 to TRBJ2-7; D perhaps matches TRBD2 (5 bases). V lost 2 bases to trimming and J lost 5 bases, with 28 bases between them. This CDR3 has 19 amino acids. The germline gives CDR1 MDHEN, CDR2 SYDVKM. The CDR3 DNA is TGTGCCAGCAGTTTAGAACTAGGGCCTCAAGTTACCCCAACCCACGAGCAGTACTTC. Translation: CASSLELGPQVTPTHEQYF.